This TCR beta chain was captured in a study of blood T cell repertoires in COVID-19. The wider study: Sample material is recorded as cDNA or gDNA derived from T cells, B-cell-depleted T cells, or PBMCs.

Trimming removed 4 bases from V and 3 bases from J, with 19 bases in between. This CDR3 contains 16 residues. Germline V gene data show CDR1 as MGHDK and CDR2 as SYGVNS. Produced via immunoSEQ multiplex PCR; TCRdb's table is partial and in-frame only. The sample contains more than 25,000 clones, 65% to 70% of which appear only once. This clone was recorded only once. The sequence was collected from a human donor in a cohort sampled during active COVID-19. This chain joins TRBV25-1 and TRBJ2-7; D may be TRBD1 (5 bases). The sequenced sample consisted of peripheral blood. This CDR3 reads CASSGLRAGPLYEQYF. The CDR3 coding sequence is TGTGCCAGCAGTGGGCTCCGGGCAGGGCCCCTCTACGAGCAGTACTTC.